These 16 T cell receptor beta chains share one sample of origin, sequenced in a study of identical twins. TCRdb re-called the 5' RACE reads through MiXCR, storing one row per CDR3 protein. In the table there are 150,000 or so distinct CDR3 sequences, roughly 3.3% of which are singletons. Sequencing was done on a sample of memory T cells sorted from blood. The receptors come from a man between 18 and 29 years old in good health.

This clonotype occurred many times. The genes are TRBV20-1 and TRBJ2-7, with D possibly TRBD2 on 6 matching bases. In germline, CDR1 is DFQATT, CDR2 SNEGSKA (reference sequence). This CDR3 region has 14 residues. V was pared by 6 bases and J by 6 bases, with 21 bases between. CDR3 protein: CSASGGGNLAEQYF. CDR3 nucleotides: TGCAGTGCCAGTGGTGGCGGGAATCTTGCCGAGCAGTACTTC.

This clonotype came up many times. V is TRBV18 and J is TRBJ2-7; D uncertain. Germline lookup yields CDR1 KGHSH and CDR2 LQKENI. V was shortened by 1 base and J by 2 bases, with 6 bases between the two germline ends. The CDR3 covers 13 residues. The CDR3 loop reads CASSPLAAYEQYF. The CDR3 DNA reads as TGTGCCAGCTCACCACTTGCAGCCTACGAGCAGTACTTC.

This clonotype was observed at least ten times. The chain has TRBV6-5 and TRBJ2-1, with 11 bases identical to TRBD2. This CDR3 contains 16 residues. Germline values: CDR1 MNHEY, CDR2 SVGAGI. Germline trimming cut 4 bases from V and 4 bases from J; bases unmatched to any gene: 6. CDR3 in amino acids: CASSSSGGLRYNEQFF. DNA for the CDR3: TGTGCCAGCAGTTCTAGCGGGGGGCTAAGGTACAATGAGCAGTTCTTC.

This clonotype was counted many times. This chain uses TRBV9 with TRBJ2-7, with D possibly being TRBD1 (6 bases). The V and J ends lost 4 bases and 2 bases respectively, with 22 bases between them. Germline V gene data show CDR1 as SGDLS and CDR2 as YYNGEE. The length of the CDR3 is 17 residues. The CDR3 nucleotides read TGTGCCAGCAGCAAAGGGGGAACAGGGCTAAAGACCTACGAGCAGTACTTC. Translation: CASSKGGTGLKTYEQYF.

This clonotype was seen ten or more times. The chain links TRBV7-8 to TRBJ1-1; D remains unclear. Between the trimmed V and J ends, which lost 5 bases and 6 bases, there was a span of 19 bases. Germline V gene lookup returns CDR1 SGHVS and CDR2 FQNEAQ. The CDR3 consists of 15 residues. This CDR3 is CASSPRHGPGPEAFF. The CDR3 bases are TGTGCCAGCAGCCCAAGACATGGTCCTGGCCCTGAAGCTTTCTTT.

This clonotype turned up a few times. The chain links TRBV11-2 to TRBJ2-3, with D possibly being TRBD2 (6 bases). V gave up 1 base and J gave up 8 bases, with 7 bases separating them. CDR3 length: 12 amino acids. Germline CDR1 reads SGHAT; CDR2 reads FQNNGV. The CDR3: CASSLGGLTQYF. For the CDR3, the DNA is TGTGCCAGCAGCTTAGGGGGACTTACGCAGTATTTT.

This clonotype was counted many times. This rearrangement joins TRBV12-3 or TRBV12-4 to TRBJ1-1; unclear D gene. This CDR3 has 13 residues. Trimming stripped 1 base from V and 5 bases from J, with 8 bases between. Here the CDR3 DNA reads TGTGCCAGCAGTTTAGTAGGGAGGACTGAAGCTTTCTTT. This sequence encodes CASSLVGRTEAFF.

This clonotype came up many times. The CDR3 spells CASSQDPYYNEQFF. In nucleotides, the CDR3 is TGTGCCAGCAGCCAAGATCCCTACTACAATGAGCAGTTCTTC. This rearrangement joins TRBV3-1 to TRBJ2-1; D not certain. Looked up from germline, CDR1 is LGHDT and CDR2 is YNNKEL (reference sequence). V was pared by 0 bases and J by 3 bases, with 6 bases between. CDR3 length: 14 residues.

This chain links TRBV7-2 with TRBJ1-2; D gene unclear. CDR3 length equals 12 residues. Germline V CDR1 and CDR2: SGHTA, FQGNSA. The germline V and J ends were trimmed by 6 bases and 3 bases, with 8 bases remaining between them. The CDR3 region is CASRQRDYGYTF. The CDR3 nucleotides read TGTGCCAGCAGACAACGGGACTATGGCTACACCTTC.

This clonotype was seen at least ten times. The gene calls are TRBV28 and TRBJ2-1; 7 bases align to TRBD1. CDR3 length: 13 amino acids. Germline V gives CDR1 MDHEN, CDR2 SYDVKM. V gave up 6 bases and J gave up 9 bases; unmatched junction bases: 8. The CDR3: CASRLTGVGEQFF. CDR3 nucleotide sequence: TGTGCCAGCAGACTAACAGGGGTAGGTGAGCAGTTCTTC. The complete variable domain, with remaining parts taken from reference TRBV28 and TRBJ2-1, reads DVKVTQSSRYLVKRTGEKVFLECVQDMDHENMFWYRQDPGLGLRLIYFSYDVKMKEKGDIPEGYSVSREKKERFSLILESASTNQTSMYLCASRLTGVGEQFFGPGTRLTVL.

This clonotype was picked up many times. The V and J genes are TRBV18 and TRBJ2-5; D is undetermined. Germline V gene lookup returns CDR1 KGHSH and CDR2 LQKENI. The CDR3 covers 13 residues. Trimming removed 3 bases from V and 3 bases from J, with 8 bases in between. CDR3 nucleotides: TGTGCCAGCTCACCTAATCTAGAAGAGACCCAGTACTTC. Protein product: CASSPNLEETQYF.

This clonotype was detected many times. The chain's CDR3 is CASSLWGVEDEKLFF. The CDR3 DNA follows: TGCGCCAGCAGCTTGTGGGGCGTGGAGGATGAAAAACTGTTTTTT. The chain uses TRBV5-1 and TRBJ1-4; D is perhaps TRBD1 (5 bases). In germline, CDR1 is SGHRS, CDR2 YFSETQ. Trimming shortened V by 1 base and J by 6 bases, and 13 bases separated the two germline ends. This CDR3 has 15 amino acids.

This clonotype appeared many times. V is TRBV20-1 and J is TRBJ2-1; 10 bases match TRBD2. With 3 bases clipped from V and 6 bases from J, the junction kept 8 bases outside the gene matches. Germline CDR1 DFQATT, CDR2 SNEGSKA (reference sequence). The CDR3 has 15 residues. The CDR3, as DNA: TGCAGTGCTAGGCTAGCGGGAGTGAGTGTCAATGAGCAGTTCTTC. Amino acids: CSARLAGVSVNEQFF.

This clonotype was picked up many times. The rearrangement uses TRBV4-1 and TRBJ1-1; 8 positions match TRBD1. Looked up from germline, CDR1 is MGHRA and CDR2 is YSYEKL. V lost 3 bases to trimming and J lost 4 bases; unmatched junction nucleotides: 10. The CDR3 sequence is 16 residues long. The CDR3 nucleotides read TGCGCCAGCAGCCAGCCCCGTCTCACAGGGGGCACTGAAGCTTTCTTT. This translates into CASSQPRLTGGTEAFF.

The table lists this clonotype with many counts. This rearrangement joins TRBV6-2 or TRBV6-3 to TRBJ2-7; 8 positions match TRBD1. Germline V lookup: CDR1 MNHEY, CDR2 SVGEGT. This CDR3 contains 12 residues. The junction had 4 bases not matched to a gene; V was cut back by 6 bases and J by 6 bases. This CDR3 is CASRTGVGEQYV. The CDR3 DNA is TGTGCCAGCAGGACAGGGGTCGGCGAGCAGTACGTC.

This clonotype was observed at least ten times. The chain employs TRBV23-1 and TRBJ2-1; D may be TRBD1 or TRBD2 (5 bases each). TRBV23-1 qualifies as an ORF whose function is uncertain. V lost 5 bases, J lost 3 bases, and 8 bases lay in between. CDR3 length equals 13 residues. CDR3 sequence: CASSCGGYNEQFF. The CDR3 region has the DNA TGCGCCAGCAGTTGTGGGGGCTACAATGAGCAGTTCTTC.